This T cell receptor beta chain originates from a study of blood T cells in healthy people across ages. The authors ran a second PCR of roughly 6 to 11 cycles using a sample-barcoded 5' primer and a J-beta primer mix. Tags on each cDNA molecule came from a template-switch adaptor with 12 random nucleotides. The study obtained at least 3 million CDR3-containing paired-end reads from every sample. TCRdb re-called the 5' RACE reads through MiXCR, storing one row per CDR3 protein. This table has about 400,000 distinct CDR3 sequences, approximately 51% appearing once. Turning to this clonotype: The antigen is undetermined.

Study results and limitations: Long-lived donors had more naive CD4+ cells and higher diversity than aged donors.

The sample comprised blood. The receptor's source is a man aged 55 to 70 in good health.

The CDR3 DNA sequence: TGTGCCAGCAGCAAGGGACCGAAAGAGACCCAGTACTTC. Protein product: CASSKGPKETQYF. The rearrangement uses TRBV28 and TRBJ2-5; either TRBD1 or TRBD2 may fit D (5 bases each). The CDR3 is 13 residues long. Germline V gives CDR1 MDHEN, CDR2 SYDVKM. With 6 bases removed from V and 3 bases from J, the gap between germline ends came to 11 bases.